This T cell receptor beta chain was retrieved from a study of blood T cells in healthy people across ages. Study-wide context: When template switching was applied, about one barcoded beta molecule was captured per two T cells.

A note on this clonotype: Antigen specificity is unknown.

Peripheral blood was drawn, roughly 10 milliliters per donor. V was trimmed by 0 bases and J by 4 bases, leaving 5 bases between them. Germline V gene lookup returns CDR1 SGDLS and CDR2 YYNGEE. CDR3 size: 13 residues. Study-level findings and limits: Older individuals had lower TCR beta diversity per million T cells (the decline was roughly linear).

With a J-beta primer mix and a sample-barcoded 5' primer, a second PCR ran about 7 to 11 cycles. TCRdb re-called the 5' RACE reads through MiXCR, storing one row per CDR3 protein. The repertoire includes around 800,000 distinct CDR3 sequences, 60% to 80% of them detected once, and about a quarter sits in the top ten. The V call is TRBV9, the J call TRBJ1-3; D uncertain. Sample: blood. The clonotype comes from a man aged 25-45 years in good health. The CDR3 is CASSVGGGNTIYF. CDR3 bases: TGTGCCAGCAGCGTAGGTGGCGGAAACACCATATATTTT.